This T cell receptor (beta chain) comes out of a study of radiation and T cells in renal cell carcinoma. Described time point: blood 2 weeks post-SBRT. Stated treatment: 15 Gy SBRT to primary tumor, nephrectomy 4 weeks later. This CDR3 contains 14 residues. Germline-derived CDR1 and CDR2 are SNHLY and FYNNEI. V lost 5 bases and J lost 4; bases outside the gene matches: 3. The repertoire was sequenced with immunoSEQ multiplex PCR; TCRdb's copy has only in-frame clones and lacks some. Among 25,000 to 30,000 clones, approximately 84% were seen once, and the ten largest hold under 40%. The source material was blood, sampled from a patient whose treatment included radiotherapy and nephrectomy. The V and J genes are TRBV2 and TRBJ2-1; the match to TRBD1 covers 9 bases. The TCR was taken from a man in his 60s with renal cell carcinoma. CDR3 region: CASSKDRGYNEQFF. The DNA of the CDR3 is TGTGCCAGCAGTAAGGACAGGGGATACAATGAGCAGTTCTTC.